The 30 T cell receptor beta chains below all came from one sample that was sequenced in a study of T cell responses to AZD1222 COVID-19 vaccine. Sequencing was performed with immunoSEQ multiplex PCR; in TCRdb, only in-frame clones are kept and a portion is missing. The sample contains 130,000 to 150,000 clones, around nine tenths of which appear only once. Source: peripheral blood, taken on day 0 of AZD1222 vaccination. All receptors derive from an adult in good health.

The rearrangement joins TRBV7-2 to TRBJ1-2; 9 positions match TRBD1. Looked up from germline, CDR1 is SGHTA and CDR2 is FQGNSA. CDR3 length: 15 residues. V shed 6 bases and J 4 bases; nucleotides not matched to a gene: 9. The CDR3 coding sequence is TGTGCCAGCAGATTTAACAGGGGGCTTGGCTATGGCTACACCTTC. This translates into CASRFNRGLGYGYTF.

The gene calls are TRBV27 and TRBJ2-1, with 11 bases fitting TRBD2. V lost 5 bases to trimming and J lost 5 bases; unmatched junction nucleotides: 5. The CDR3 runs to 15 residues. Per germline, CDR1 MNHEY and CDR2 SMNVEV (reference sequence). CDR3 region: CASSPGTSGNNEQFF. CDR3 bases: TGTGCCAGCAGTCCCGGGACTAGCGGTAACAATGAGCAGTTCTTC.

The chain employs TRBV2 and TRBJ2-7; 10 positions agree with TRBD2. J was trimmed by 0 bases and V by 5 bases; bases with no gene match: 10. In germline, CDR1 is SNHLY, CDR2 FYNNEI. There are 17 residues in the CDR3. CDR3 in amino acids: CASSPLHPSGSSYEQYF. The CDR3 DNA follows: TGTGCCAGCAGTCCTTTACATCCTAGCGGGAGCTCCTACGAGCAGTACTTC.

In this sample, this clone turned up once. The chain recombines TRBV3-1 (or the pseudogene TRBV3-2) with TRBJ2-6; TRBD1 agrees at 8 bases. Per the germline V gene, CDR1 is LGHDT and CDR2 is YNNKEL (reference sequence). The V gene end was trimmed by 4 bases and the J gene end by 2 bases; junction bases not matched to a gene: 13. This CDR3 is built from 19 residues. The CDR3 spells CASSLYRGFPRAGANVLTF. The CDR3 region has the DNA TGTGCCAGCAGCCTTTACAGGGGGTTCCCACGCGCTGGGGCCAACGTCCTGACTTTC.

CDR3 region: CASRTSGGAAGYEQYF. CDR3 DNA sequence: TGCGCCAGCCGGACTAGCGGGGGGGCCGCAGGCTACGAGCAGTACTTC. The chain employs TRBV5-1 and TRBJ2-7; 15 bases map to TRBD2. J was trimmed by 3 bases and V by 7 bases; bases with no gene match: 8. This CDR3 has 16 amino acids. Looked up from germline, CDR1 is SGHRS and CDR2 is YFSETQ.

This chain connects TRBV29-1 to TRBJ1-1; 7 bases match TRBD1. J was trimmed by 0 bases and V by 7 bases; bases with no gene match: 5. CDR3 length equals 13 residues. CDR1 and CDR2 (germline): SQVTM, ANQGSEA. In nucleotides, the CDR3 is TGCAGCGGGGCGACAGGGATGAACACTGAAGCTTTCTTT. Translation gives CSGATGMNTEAFF.

The chain has TRBV11-2 and TRBJ2-7; no definite D call. The CDR3 length is 12 residues. Germline V gives CDR1 SGHAT, CDR2 FQNNGV. V was shortened by 5 bases and J by 0 bases, with 5 bases between the two germline ends. CDR3 region: CASSTSSYEQYF. The CDR3 nucleotides are TGTGCCAGCAGCACGAGCTCCTACGAGCAGTACTTC. Filled out from reference TRBV11-2 and TRBJ2-7, the complete variable domain reads EAGVAQSPRYKIIEKRQSVAFWCNPISGHATLYWYQQILGQGPKLLIQFQNNGVVDDSQLPKDRFSAERLKGVDSTLKIQPAKLEDSAVYLCASSTSSYEQYFGPGTRLTVT.

The V gene is TRBV7-2, the J gene TRBJ1-5, with D hard to call. The V end lost 3 bases, the J end lost 0 bases, and 6 bases lay between the germline ends. The CDR3 is made up of 14 amino acids. Germline lookup yields CDR1 SGHTA and CDR2 FQGNSA. The CDR3 loop reads CASSLGNSNQPQHF. The CDR3 DNA follows: TGTGCCAGCAGCTTGGGTAATAGCAATCAGCCCCAGCATTTT.

This clone was counted a single time. The rearrangement joins TRBV18 to TRBJ1-5; maybe TRBD1 (5 bases). V lost 5 bases and J lost 2, with 10 bases in between. The length of the CDR3 is 14 residues. Germline CDR1 reads KGHSH; CDR2 reads LQKENI. The CDR3 here is CASSADTGNQPQHF. DNA for the CDR3: TGTGCCAGCTCAGCGGACACGGGCAATCAGCCCCAGCATTTT.

The chain uses TRBV10-3 and TRBJ2-6, with 8 bases aligning to TRBD1. The CDR3 totals 17 residues. In germline, CDR1 is ENHRY, CDR2 SYGVKD. Unmatched junction bases numbered 11, after V lost 6 bases and J lost 4 bases. This CDR3 is CAIRSTGGGLGANVLTF. The CDR3, as DNA: TGTGCCATCAGAAGTACAGGGGGAGGCCTGGGGGCCAACGTCCTGACTTTC.

The chain combines TRBV3-1 (or the pseudogene TRBV3-2) with TRBJ1-2; D is perhaps TRBD1 (5 bases). CDR1 is LGHDT and CDR2 is YNNKEL in the germline V gene (reference sequence). This CDR3 has 16 amino acids. With 0 bases removed from V and 4 bases from J, the gap between germline ends came to 15 bases. CDR3 nucleotides: TGTGCCAGCAGCCAAGACGCCGGGGGTAACGTCTATGGCTACACCTTC. As protein: CASSQDAGGNVYGYTF.

The chain joins TRBV30 to TRBJ2-2; D unclear. V was clipped by 1 base and J by 10 bases, with 7 bases between them. From germline, CDR1 is GTSNPN and CDR2 SVGIG (reference sequence). The CDR3 contains 11 residues. The CDR3 spells CAWSGSKELFF. The CDR3 DNA reads TGTGCCTGGAGTGGAAGTAAGGAGCTGTTTTTT.

The V gene is TRBV7-9, the J gene TRBJ2-5; 7 bases align to TRBD2. There are 15 residues in the CDR3. Germline CDR1 reads SEHNR; CDR2 reads FQNEAQ (reference sequence). V lost 1 base, J lost 3 bases, and 5 bases stayed unmatched. The CDR3 nucleotides are TGTGCCAGCAGCTTAGGAAGCGGGATGAAAGAGACCCAGTACTTC. Protein product: CASSLGSGMKETQYF. Full variable domain (missing parts from reference TRBV7-9 and TRBJ2-5): DTGVSQNPRHKITKRGQNVTFRCDPISEHNRLYWYRQTLGQGPEFLTYFQNEAQLEKSRLLSDRFSAERPKGSFSTLEIQRTEQGDSAMYLCASSLGSGMKETQYFGPGTRLLVL.

A word on this clone: Other DNA sequences within the sample encode an identical CDR3. V and J are TRBV4-2 and TRBJ2-2; 7 nucleotides line up with TRBD2. The CDR3 has 14 residues. J was trimmed by 5 bases and V by 2 bases; bases with no gene match: 2. Looked up from germline, CDR1 is LGHNA and CDR2 is YNFKEQ. Here the CDR3 DNA reads TGTGCCAGCAGCCAAAGGGAGGGGACCGGGGAGCTGTTTTTT. This sequence encodes CASSQREGTGELFF.

This chain uses TRBV12-5 with TRBJ2-2; D might be TRBD1 (6 bases). The V gene lost 6 bases and the J gene lost 6 bases, with 14 bases spanning the gap. The germline CDR1 and CDR2 sequences are LGHNT and FRNRAP. The CDR3 totals 14 residues. The CDR3 sequence is CASGQDRFAGELFF. The CDR3 DNA sequence: TGTGCTAGTGGCCAAGACAGGTTCGCCGGGGAGCTGTTTTTT.

The chain uses TRBV6-2 or TRBV6-3 and TRBJ2-7; 9 bases fit TRBD2. Germline lookup yields CDR1 MNHEY and CDR2 SVGEGT. J was trimmed by 3 bases and V by 2 bases; bases with no gene match: 14. This CDR3 has 18 residues. CDR3 in amino acids: CASSYPIGGRAVRYEQYF. CDR3 nucleotides: TGTGCCAGCAGTTACCCCATTGGCGGGAGGGCCGTCCGCTACGAGCAGTACTTC.

The V gene is TRBV4-2, the J gene TRBJ2-7, with D hard to call. Trimming pared 1 base from V and 1 base from J, leaving 14 bases between. CDR3 length equals 16 residues. Germline-derived CDR1 and CDR2 are LGHNA and YNFKEQ. DNA for the CDR3: TGTGCCAGCAGCCAAGTGGCCAGCGATGAATCCTACGAGCAGTACTTC. Translating it yields CASSQVASDESYEQYF.

This clone was counted once. CDR3 DNA: TGCAGCGTGGGACAAGAACGACAGCCCACAGATACGCAGTATTTT. Its translation is CSVGQERQPTDTQYF. The rearrangement links TRBV29-1 to TRBJ2-3; possible D gene TRBD1, 6 bases. Germline assignment: CDR1 SQVTM and CDR2 ANQGSEA. This CDR3 has 15 amino acids. Trimming removed 6 bases from V and 2 bases from J, with 18 bases in between.

CDR3 DNA sequence: TGTGCCAGCAGCAGTATTTCAGGGATTCGGCGGGAGACCCAGTACTTC. Translating gives CASSSISGIRRETQYF. This chain links TRBV11-2 with TRBJ2-5; D is perhaps TRBD1 (5 bases). The CDR3 runs 16 residues. V was shortened by 5 bases and J by 5 bases, with 21 bases between the two germline ends. CDR1 is SGHAT and CDR2 is FQNNGV in the germline V gene.

The chain uses TRBV4-2 and TRBJ2-7; tentatively, D is TRBD1 or TRBD2 (5 bases each). Between the trimmed V and J ends, which lost 0 bases and 2 bases, there was a span of 14 bases. The CDR3 loop spans 16 amino acids. Per the germline V gene, CDR1 is LGHNA and CDR2 is YNFKEQ. The CDR3 DNA sequence: TGTGCCAGCAGCCAAGAATTTGGGGGAGCCACCTACGAGCAGTACTTC. Amino acid sequence: CASSQEFGGATYEQYF.

This clone appeared a single time. The DNA for the CDR3 is TGTGCCAGCAGCCAAGAACATTCAGCGGGAGGCGCAGATACGCAGTATTTT. Translation: CASSQEHSAGGADTQYF. This chain links TRBV3-1 (or the pseudogene TRBV3-2) with TRBJ2-3; 9 positions match TRBD2. Germline CDR1 LGHDT, CDR2 YNNKEL (reference sequence). This CDR3 region has 17 residues. Germline trimming cut 0 bases from V and 4 bases from J; bases unmatched to any gene: 8.

The gene calls are TRBV28 and TRBJ2-6; TRBD1 matches 7 bases. CDR1 MDHEN and CDR2 SYDVKM come from the germline V gene. CDR3 length: 18 residues. The ends lost 4 bases at V and 0 bases at J; junction bases unmatched: 9. CDR3 region: CASSSPGGFNSGANVLTF. The CDR3 coding sequence is TGTGCCAGCAGTTCCCCAGGGGGATTCAACTCTGGGGCCAACGTCCTGACTTTC.

This sequence joins TRBV9 and TRBJ1-3, with a tentative D call TRBD1 (6 bases). Trimming pared 4 bases from V and 5 bases from J, leaving 16 bases between. Germline V CDR1 and CDR2: SGDLS, YYNGEE. The CDR3 runs 15 residues. The CDR3 coding sequence is TGTGCCAGCAGCCCAGGGGCGGCTGGAAGAAACACCATATATTTT. It is translated as CASSPGAAGRNTIYF.

The chain recombines TRBV4-3 with TRBJ2-1; TRBD2 matches at 9 bases. Per the germline V gene, CDR1 is LGHNA and CDR2 is YSLEER. Germline trimming cut 1 base from V and 6 bases from J; bases unmatched to any gene: 7. This CDR3 is built from 16 residues. CDR3 nucleotide sequence: TGCGCCAGCAGCCAAGGGGCGGGAGGGCCCTCCAATGAGCAGTTCTTC. Translating it yields CASSQGAGGPSNEQFF.

The chain joins TRBV5-1 to TRBJ1-2; maybe TRBD1 (5 bases). Per germline, CDR1 SGHRS and CDR2 YFSETQ. CDR3 length: 14 residues. Trimming shortened V by 3 bases and J by 2 bases, and 11 bases separated the two germline ends. The CDR3 sequence: CASSSGTQNYGYTF. DNA of the CDR3: TGCGCCAGCAGCTCCGGGACCCAAAACTATGGCTACACCTTC.

V is TRBV18 and J is TRBJ1-4; 11 bases agree with TRBD1. The CDR3 is 15 amino acids. CDR1 KGHSH and CDR2 LQKENI come from the germline V gene. The V and J ends lost 3 bases and 7 bases, in that order; junction bases with no gene match: 4. This CDR3 is CASSPRTGGIEKLFF. CDR3 coding DNA: TGTGCCAGCTCACCCCGGACAGGGGGCATTGAAAAACTGTTTTTT.

The chain carries TRBV30 and TRBJ2-7, with 8 bases aligning to TRBD2. Per the germline V gene, CDR1 is GTSNPN and CDR2 is SVGIG (reference sequence). V lost 3 bases, J lost 0 bases, and 4 bases stayed unmatched. The CDR3 spans 14 residues. CDR3 in amino acids: CAWRSGSSSYEQYF. CDR3 coding DNA: TGTGCCTGGAGAAGCGGGAGCTCCTCCTACGAGCAGTACTTC.

A note on this clone: This CDR3 is also generated by other DNA sequences in the sample. The rearrangement uses TRBV2 and TRBJ1-1; possible D gene TRBD1, 6 bases. The germline CDR1 and CDR2 sequences are SNHLY and FYNNEI. This CDR3 is 12 amino acids long. Trimming left V 3 bases short and J 5 bases short, with 7 bases between. CDR3 in DNA: TGTGCCAGCAGTGAGAGGGGGACTGAAGCTTTCTTT. It yields the protein CASSERGTEAFF.

The chain combines TRBV2 with TRBJ1-2; perhaps TRBD1 as D (6 bases). The V end was cut by 10 bases, the J end by 5 bases, with 23 bases between. CDR3 length equals 15 residues. The V gene's germline CDR1 is SNHLY and CDR2 FYNNEI. DNA for the CDR3: TGTGCCACCCGAGATGGTGCAGGGGCCAGTTATGGCTACACCTTC. Translated, it gives CATRDGAGASYGYTF.

The genes are TRBV27 and TRBJ1-6; 7 bases match TRBD1. V was clipped by 1 base and J by 6 bases; unmatched bases: 6. The germline V gene encodes CDR1 MNHEY and CDR2 SMNVEV (reference sequence). This CDR3 is 16 amino acids long. The CDR3 sequence is CASSLLSGGLNSPLHF. CDR3 in DNA: TGTGCCAGCAGTTTATTGTCAGGGGGTCTTAATTCACCCCTCCACTTT.